Presented here are 11 T cell receptor beta chains from one specimen sequenced in a study of shared clonotypes between healthy human individuals. The protocol was immunoSEQ multiplex PCR, while the TCRdb copy is restricted to in-frame clones and leaves out a portion. The sample includes about 1 million clones, about 75% seen only once; the top ten take roughly 1.4%. Sequenced sample: memory CD4+ T cells sorted from blood. The subset denotes: CD45RA-negative fraction. Receptors were obtained from a man between 18 and 35 years old in good health.

The rearrangement links TRBV7-2 to TRBJ2-7; weak D call: TRBD2 (6 bases). This CDR3 has 12 amino acids. V lost 4 bases and J 3 bases, leaving 7 bases between the germline ends. CDR1 and CDR2 (germline): SGHTA, FQGNSA. This CDR3 reads CASSWGLYEQYF. The CDR3 coding sequence is TGTGCCAGCAGCTGGGGACTCTACGAGCAGTACTTC.

V is TRBV5-1 and J is TRBJ2-3; TRBD2 aligns across 15 bases. Germline lookup yields CDR1 SGHRS and CDR2 YFSETQ. The CDR3 is 16 amino acids. Trimming at V came to 0 bases and at J to 5 bases, leaving 1 base not matched to a gene. The CDR3 spells CASSLEGLAGGDTQYF. The CDR3, as DNA: TGCGCCAGCAGCTTGGAGGGACTAGCGGGAGGAGATACGCAGTATTTT.

J is TRBJ2-3 and V is TRBV7-9, with 10 bases that match TRBD2. Germline V gene sequence: CDR1 SEHNR, CDR2 FQNEAQ (reference sequence). V lost 0 bases to trimming and J lost 7 bases; unmatched junction nucleotides: 4. The CDR3 is 15 residues long. The DNA of the CDR3 is TGTGCCAGCAGCTTAGCTAGCGGGGGGACGAATACGCAGTATTTT. Translation: CASSLASGGTNTQYF.

The V call is TRBV5-8, the J call TRBJ1-5; no clear D. Germline assignment: CDR1 SGHTS and CDR2 YDEGEE. The CDR3 spans 15 residues. V was cut by 0 bases and J by 5 bases, with 12 bases left in between. The CDR3 loop reads CASSLGNTRYQPQHF. The CDR3 DNA reads TGTGCCAGCAGCTTGGGGAACACGAGATATCAGCCCCAGCATTTT.

This clone was counted a few times. With a much larger clone just one base away, this may be a read error. Different DNA sequences within this sample yield the same CDR3. V is TRBV7-2 and J is TRBJ2-7; no clear D. Looked up from germline, CDR1 is SGHTA and CDR2 is FQGNSA. The CDR3 is made up of 11 amino acids. The V gene lost 5 bases and the J gene lost 1 base, with 3 bases spanning the gap. CDR3 loop: CASSPSYEQYF. The CDR3 nucleotides are TGTGCCAGCAGCCCATCCTACGAGCAGTACTTC. The entire variable domain, with the rest obtained from reference TRBV7-2 and TRBJ2-7, is as follows: GAGVSQSPSNKVTEKGKDVELRCDPISGHTALYWYRQSLGQGLEFLIYFQGNSAPDKSGLPSDRFSAERTGGSVSTLTIQRTQQEDSAVYLCASSPSYEQYFGPGTRLTVT.

V gene TRBV5-8 combines with J gene TRBJ2-1; D is ambiguous. This CDR3 region has 14 residues. V was cut by 3 bases and J by 7 bases, with 14 bases left in between. Germline CDR1 SGHTS, CDR2 YDEGEE. For the CDR3, the DNA is TGTGCCAGCAGCTCCCAGCCTTATCAAAATGAGCAGTTCTTC. Translated, it gives CASSSQPYQNEQFF.

This sequence joins TRBV10-3 and TRBJ2-7, with D perhaps matching TRBD1 (6 bases). CDR1 is ENHRY and CDR2 is SYGVKD in the germline V gene. V gave up 2 bases and J gave up 4 bases, with 15 bases separating them. CDR3 length: 15 amino acids. The CDR3 protein is CAISEMAGQGYEQYF. The CDR3 nucleotides are TGTGCCATCAGTGAGATGGCAGGGCAGGGGTACGAGCAGTACTTC.

The chain is built from TRBV6-6 and TRBJ1-3; D is possibly TRBD1 (6 bases). The CDR3 is made up of 16 amino acids. The germline CDR1 and CDR2 sequences are MNHNY and SVGAGI (reference sequence). V was cut by 3 bases and J by 0 bases, with 12 bases left in between. The CDR3 coding sequence is TGTGCCAGCAGTTATCGACAGGACCTCTCTGGAAACACCATATATTTT. As protein: CASSYRQDLSGNTIYF.

This clone was detected many times. The gene calls are TRBV11-2 and TRBJ1-1, with D tentatively TRBD1 (6 bases). Germline V lookup: CDR1 SGHAT, CDR2 FQNNGV. V was pared by 3 bases and J by 4 bases, with 12 bases between. This CDR3 region has 14 residues. This CDR3 is CASSFRGGGTEAFF. CDR3 nucleotides: TGTGCCAGCAGCTTTAGGGGAGGGGGCACTGAAGCTTTCTTT.

Of note for this clone: One end of the junction is discordant with germline, which a read error may explain. The sample contains more than one DNA sequence encoding this CDR3. The V call is TRBV7-7, the J call TRBJ2-5; 9 bases align to TRBD1. The CDR3 runs 13 residues. Per the germline V gene, CDR1 is SSHAT and CDR2 is FNYEAQ (reference sequence). This CDR3 reads CASSRDREETQYF. The CDR3 DNA is TGTGCTAGCAGCCGGGACAGGGAGGAGACCCAGTACTTC.

V usage is TRBV2 and J usage is TRBJ2-5; no clear D gene. The V gene's germline CDR1 is SNHLY and CDR2 FYNNEI. V was pared by 1 base and J by 6 bases, with 15 bases between. This CDR3 is 15 amino acids long. CDR3 protein: CASSEDGSWEQTQYF. Here the CDR3 DNA reads TGTGCCAGCAGTGAAGATGGATCCTGGGAACAGACCCAGTACTTC.